Described below is a single TCR beta chain sequence and its context. The CDR3 extends over 14 amino acids. Per germline, CDR1 SGHNT and CDR2 YENEEA. Trimming removed 5 bases at V and 8 bases at J, with 16 bases between. The repertoire was sequenced with immunoSEQ multiplex PCR; TCRdb's copy has only in-frame clones and lacks some. The top ten hold less than 3.5% of the sample, which has some 150,000 clones, approximately 86% seen once. This sample is part of a study of blood T cell repertoires in COVID-19. Material: peripheral blood. The source of this sequence is a man aged 65 to 79 with acute or convalescent COVID-19. The V gene is TRBV11-3, the J gene TRBJ2-1; D may be TRBD2 (5 bases). CDR3 region: CASSLLGEGDEQFF. CDR3 nucleotide sequence: TGTGCCAGCAGCCTCCTAGGCGAGGGCGATGAGCAGTTCTTC.